This T cell receptor (beta chain) emerged from a study of cytomegalovirus exposure and HLA in healthy donors. Overall study context: In a later analysis, the roughly 120 validation repertoires were reported to have used the same platform as the roughly 610 first-cohort repertoires. Whole-study findings and limits: In vitro checks showed that three CMV-associated chains really do target CMV antigens. It was reportedly the case that the classifier diagnosed cytomegalovirus status with high specificity and sensitivity.

The repertoire was sequenced with immunoSEQ multiplex PCR; TCRdb's copy has only in-frame clones and lacks some. In the table there are around 150,000 clones, around 90% of which are singletons. As for this clone: Its antigen is unknown.

The CDR3 extends over 15 amino acids. Germline V CDR1 and CDR2: SGHNT, YYREEE (reference sequence). Trimming shortened V by 4 bases and J by 4 bases, and 18 bases separated the two germline ends. The donors were in the roughly 130-subject validation cohort, distinct from the approximately 700-subject first cohort. What was sequenced was PBMCs. This sequence was found in a young woman in good health and CMV-seropositive. The rearrangement links TRBV5-4 to TRBJ2-7, with a possible D match to TRBD1 (6 bases). CDR3 in amino acids: CASSGTGQIWYEQYF. The DNA for the CDR3 is TGTGCCAGCAGCGGAACCGGACAGATTTGGTACGAGCAGTACTTC. Full variable domain (remainder filled in from reference TRBV5-4 and TRBJ2-7): ETGVTQSPTHLIKTRGQQVTLRCSSQSGHNTVSWYQQALGQGPQFIFQYYREEENGRGNFPPRFSGLQFPNYSSELNVNALELDDSALYLCASSGTGQIWYEQYFGPGTRLTVT.